This TCR beta chain was identified in a study of tumor-infiltrating lymphocytes in primary liver carcinoma. Across the study: Ages ranged from 30 to 69, with HCC or mixed HCC-cholangiocarcinoma. Samples returned roughly 3.5 to 7.5 million productive TCRbeta reads, a yield that was similar across tissue types. Findings and caveats of the study: Since sampling was bulk and unsorted, CD4+ and CD8+ repertoires were not compared. It was tumor-adjacent and tumor-blood pairs that overlapped less than tumor region pairs did.

V lost 1 base and J lost 5; bases outside the gene matches: 8. The CDR3 spans 16 residues. From germline, CDR1 is SEHNR and CDR2 FQNEAQ (reference sequence). Unsorted whole blood supplied the RNA, and germline DNA was extracted too. A note on this clonotype: No antigen is known for it.

A constant-region primer served to make TCR beta cDNA from roughly 460 ng total RNA. Three-round nested multiplex PCR performed with slightly modified ARM-PCR produced the TCR beta libraries. The two initial PCR rounds, around 11 cycles each, used TRBV1-TRBV30 forward and C-beta reverse primers. TCRdb passed the multiplex PCR reads through MiXCR, listing each CDR3 protein once. The table shows hundreds of thousands of distinct CDR3 sequences, with 65% occurring only once. The J gene is TRBJ2-1, the V gene TRBV7-9, with 7 bases lining up with TRBD2. Material: peripheral blood. The TCR was taken from a man aged 40-49 years with primary liver carcinoma and hepatitis B virus infection. The CDR3 sequence is CASSLVIGTTHNEQFF. The CDR3 DNA is TGTGCCAGCAGCTTAGTAATTGGGACTACCCACAATGAGCAGTTCTTC.